This TCR beta chain came from a study of T cell repertoires in cytomegalovirus infection. A few counts support this clonotype. Its antigen is not known. Study-wide points: Pooled public TCR beta family frequency picked out CMV carriers with the relevant HLA.

The germline V gene encodes CDR1 SGHTA and CDR2 FQGNSA. The CDR3 totals 16 residues. Trimming removed 1 base from V and 1 base from J, with 10 bases in between. TCRdb re-analysed the reads in MiXCR, keeping a single row per CDR3 protein. This table has about 490,000 distinct CDR3 sequences, about a quarter appearing once. The receptor was derived from a human donor in good health (CMV status not recorded). Some clones in this sample may be carry-over from other donors' samples. The chain is built from TRBV7-2 and TRBJ2-2, with a possible D match to TRBD2 (5 bases). Sequences were obtained from PBMCs. Written as DNA, the CDR3 is TGTGCCAGCAGCTTAGAACTACTAGAGAACACCGGGGAGCTGTTTTTT. It translates to CASSLELLENTGELFF.